The next 16 T cell receptor beta chains were all read from a single sample in a study of blood T cell repertoires in COVID-19. The repertoire was sequenced with immunoSEQ multiplex PCR; TCRdb's copy has only in-frame clones and lacks some. The table includes a few hundred thousand clones, about nine tenths detected once. Sequenced sample: PBMCs or T cells enriched from blood (not recorded which). These receptors came from a woman aged 25 to 39 who had recovered from COVID-19.

V gene TRBV30 combines with J gene TRBJ1-1, with no clear D. The germline V gene encodes CDR1 GTSNPN and CDR2 SVGIG (reference sequence). Trimming took 3 bases from V and 0 from J, leaving 8 bases between them. The CDR3 runs to 13 residues. For the CDR3, the DNA is TGTGCCTGGAGACGGTCCCTGAACACTGAAGCTTTCTTT. This encodes CAWRRSLNTEAFF. Drawing the rest from reference TRBV30 and TRBJ1-1, the complete variable domain is SQTIHQWPATLVQPVGSPLSLECTVEGTSNPNLYWYRQAAGRGLQLLFYSVGIGQISSEVPQNLSASRPQDRQFILSSKKLLLSDSGFYLCAWRRSLNTEAFFGQGTRLTVV.

The V gene is TRBV18, the J gene TRBJ2-6, with 7 nucleotides matching TRBD1. V shed 4 bases and J 3 bases; nucleotides not matched to a gene: 6. Germline CDR1 and CDR2: KGHSH and LQKENI. This CDR3 is 16 amino acids long. Here the CDR3 reads CASSLYGDSGANVLTF. The CDR3 DNA is TGTGCCAGCTCACTGTATGGGGACAGTGGGGCCAACGTCCTGACTTTC.

The chain combines TRBV11-2 with TRBJ2-1; 11 bases map to TRBD2. CDR3 length: 16 residues. CDR1 and CDR2 from the germline V gene are SGHAT and FQNNGV. V was pared by 4 bases and J by 5 bases, with 7 bases of the junction left unmatched. CDR3 loop: CASSWLAGGRHNEQFF. The CDR3 nucleotides are TGTGCCAGCAGCTGGCTAGCGGGAGGTAGACACAATGAGCAGTTCTTC.

This chain connects TRBV21-1 to TRBJ2-7; the table names TRBD1, a call not compared with the DNA. TRBV21-1 is assigned pseudogene status. The CDR3 contains 17 residues. The CDR3 coding sequence is TGTGCCAGCAGCACAATAGAGGGACAGAGCGGGTGCTACGAGCAGTACTTC. Protein sequence: CASSTIEGQSGCYEQYF.

The J gene is TRBJ2-7, the V gene TRBV28, with TRBD1 matching over 9 bases. CDR3 length equals 20 residues. The J segment lost 1 base and the V segment lost 5 bases, leaving 21 bases of the junction unmatched. Germline CDR1 reads MDHEN; CDR2 reads SYDVKM. The DNA for the CDR3 is TGTGCCAGCAGTGATGCTATCCGGACAGGGGCAATAGGTGGGTCCTACGAGCAGTACTTC. Translated, it gives CASSDAIRTGAIGGSYEQYF.

V usage is TRBV7-2 and J usage is TRBJ1-2; D is unclear. CDR3 length: 11 residues. V lost 5 bases and J 5 bases, leaving 6 bases between the germline ends. Germline V gene sequence: CDR1 SGHTA, CDR2 FQGNSA. CDR3 nucleotide sequence: TGTGCCAGCAGCCTTAATTATGGCTACACCTTC. It specifies CASSLNYGYTF.

This chain connects TRBV9 to TRBJ1-3; 10 positions match TRBD1. V was pared by 3 bases and J by 0 bases, with 6 bases of the junction left unmatched. CDR1 and CDR2 from the germline V gene are SGDLS and YYNGEE. The CDR3 contains 17 residues. The CDR3, as DNA: TGTGCCAGCAGCGGGGACAGGGGCCCCTACTCTGGAAACACCATATATTTT. The encoded protein is CASSGDRGPYSGNTIYF.

This chain joins TRBV2 and TRBJ2-2; 7 nucleotides agree with TRBD2. Germline CDR1 and CDR2: SNHLY and FYNNEI. J gave up 1 base and V 5 bases, and 4 bases lay outside the gene matches. CDR3 length: 15 amino acids. As DNA, the CDR3 is TGTGCCAGCAGTAGGACTAGGCAGAACACCGGGGAGCTGTTTTTT. Amino acids: CASSRTRQNTGELFF.

This chain links TRBV6-2 or TRBV6-3 with TRBJ1-4, with unresolved D. This CDR3 is 16 amino acids long. V lost 0 bases to trimming and J lost 5 bases, with 13 bases between them. Germline values: CDR1 MNHEY, CDR2 SVGEGT. The CDR3 is CASSYSTPARNEKLFF. The CDR3 nucleotides read TGTGCCAGCAGTTACTCGACTCCAGCCAGAAATGAAAAACTGTTTTTT.

The chain uses TRBV5-1 and TRBJ1-5; no definite D call. The length of the CDR3 is 13 residues. Germline values: CDR1 SGHRS, CDR2 YFSETQ. The V end was cut by 1 base, the J end by 7 bases, with 9 bases between. The CDR3 DNA reads TGCGCCAGCAGCTTGTGGGGAGCCCAGCCCCAGCATTTT. Its translation is CASSLWGAQPQHF. Using reference TRBV5-1 and TRBJ1-5 for the parts outside the CDR3, the full variable domain is KAGVTQTPRYLIKTRGQQVTLSCSPISGHRSVSWYQQTPGQGLQFLFEYFSETQRNKGNFPGRFSGRQFSNSRSEMNVSTLELGDSALYLCASSLWGAQPQHFGDGTRLSIL.

In its sample, this clone was seen a few times. This rearrangement joins TRBV4-2 to TRBJ2-5; 10 nucleotides match TRBD2. The junction had 7 bases not matched to a gene; V was cut back by 1 base and J by 5 bases. The CDR3 covers 16 residues. Per germline, CDR1 LGHNA and CDR2 YNFKEQ. The CDR3 DNA is TGTGCCAGCAGCCAAGCCCTAGCGGGAGTTGAGGAGACCCAGTACTTC. The encoded protein is CASSQALAGVEETQYF.

The DNA of the CDR3 is TGTGCCAGCAGCTTGTCGGGGGGGTACGCCGGGGAGCTGTTTTTT. Translation: CASSLSGGYAGELFF. J is TRBJ2-2 and V is TRBV7-6; TRBD2 matches 8 bases. Germline CDR1 SGHVS, CDR2 FNYEAQ. This CDR3 region has 15 residues. V shed 3 bases, J shed 6 bases, and the junction held 6 bases outside the gene matches.

The V gene is TRBV28, the J gene TRBJ2-7, with D perhaps matching TRBD2 (6 bases). CDR1 and CDR2 (germline): MDHEN, SYDVKM. The CDR3 spans 15 residues. Trimming removed 5 bases at V and 2 bases at J, with 16 bases between. CDR3 DNA sequence: TGTGCCAGCAGTCCGTCGGGAGTACCCGCCTACGAGCAGTACTTC. Its translation is CASSPSGVPAYEQYF.

J is TRBJ1-1 and V is TRBV7-9; D is unclear. This CDR3 is 12 amino acids long. Germline V gene lookup returns CDR1 SEHNR and CDR2 FQNEAQ (reference sequence). V was cut by 5 bases and J by 6 bases, with 10 bases left in between. The CDR3 DNA reads as TGTGCCAGCAGCCCGGGGTTGGCTGAAGCTTTCTTT. Its protein is CASSPGLAEAFF.

The CDR3 loop reads CASLSGAKVAPLHF. The DNA for the CDR3 is TGTGCCAGCTTAAGCGGCGCAAAGGTTGCACCCCTCCACTTT. The V gene is TRBV2, the J gene TRBJ1-6; D is ambiguous. CDR1 SNHLY and CDR2 FYNNEI come from the germline V gene. V lost 8 bases and J 11 bases, leaving 19 bases between the germline ends. This CDR3 is 14 amino acids long.

V gene TRBV3-1 (or the pseudogene TRBV3-2) combines with J gene TRBJ1-6; no definite D call. There are 16 residues in the CDR3. The V end lost 4 bases, the J end lost 7 bases, and 17 bases lay between the germline ends. Per the germline V gene, CDR1 is LGHDT and CDR2 is YNNKEL (reference sequence). The CDR3 sequence: CASSPRLPGENSPLHF. CDR3 coding DNA: TGTGCCAGCAGCCCCCGTCTGCCCGGGGAGAATTCACCCCTCCACTTT.